This T cell receptor (beta chain) was identified during a study of blood T cell repertoires in COVID-19. The data were produced by immunoSEQ multiplex PCR, yet TCRdb's version contains in-frame clones alone and is incomplete. The data hold hundreds of thousands of clones, with about 89% observed a single time. The germline V gene encodes CDR1 LNHNV and CDR2 YYDKDF (reference sequence). The CDR3 runs 15 residues. V was shortened by 4 bases and J by 0 bases, with 10 bases between the two germline ends. Sequenced: PBMCs or T cells enriched from blood (not recorded which). The source of this sequence is a middle-aged man in a cohort exposed to, infected with or recovered from COVID-19 (not recorded which). The V gene is TRBV15, the J gene TRBJ2-1; perhaps TRBD1 as D (5 bases). CDR3 nucleotides: TGTGCCACCAGCACAAGACAGAGCTCCTACAATGAGCAGTTCTTC. Its protein is CATSTRQSSYNEQFF.